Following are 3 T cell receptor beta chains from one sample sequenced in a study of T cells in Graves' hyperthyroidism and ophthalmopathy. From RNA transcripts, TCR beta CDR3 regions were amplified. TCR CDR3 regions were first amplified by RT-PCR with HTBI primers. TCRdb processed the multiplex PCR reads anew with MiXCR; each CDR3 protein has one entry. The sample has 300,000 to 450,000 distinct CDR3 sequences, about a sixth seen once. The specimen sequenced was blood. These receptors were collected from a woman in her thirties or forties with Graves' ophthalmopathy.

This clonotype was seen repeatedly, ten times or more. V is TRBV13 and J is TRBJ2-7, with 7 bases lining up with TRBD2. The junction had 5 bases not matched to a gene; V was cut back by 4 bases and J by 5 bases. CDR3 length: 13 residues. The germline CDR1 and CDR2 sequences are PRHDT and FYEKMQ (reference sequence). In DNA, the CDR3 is TGTGCCAGCAGCTCGGAAGGGAGGGACGAGCAGTACTTC. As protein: CASSSEGRDEQYF.

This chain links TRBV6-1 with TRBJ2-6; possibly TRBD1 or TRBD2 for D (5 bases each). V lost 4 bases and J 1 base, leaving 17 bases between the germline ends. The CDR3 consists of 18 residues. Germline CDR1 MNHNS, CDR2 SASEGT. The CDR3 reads CASSAPVGRQSGANVLTF. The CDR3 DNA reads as TGTGCCAGCAGTGCCCCCGTGGGACGTCAATCTGGGGCCAACGTCCTGACTTTC.

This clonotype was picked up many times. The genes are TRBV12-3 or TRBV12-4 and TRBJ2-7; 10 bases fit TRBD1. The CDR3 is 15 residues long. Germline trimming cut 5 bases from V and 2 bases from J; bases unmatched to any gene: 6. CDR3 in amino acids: CASSRQGAMTYEQYF. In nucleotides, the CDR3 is TGTGCCAGCAGTCGACAGGGGGCGATGACCTACGAGCAGTACTTC.